The 2 T cell receptor beta chains presented below share a single source sample, sequenced in a study of blood T cell repertoires in COVID-19. Assay: immunoSEQ multiplex PCR; the TCRdb copy retains only in-frame clones and omits some. The sample has 250,000 to 350,000 clones, roughly 87% seen once; the top ten hold around 5.9%. The sample taken for sequencing was PBMCs or T cells enriched from blood (not recorded which). These receptor sequences come from a woman aged 30 to 39 who had recovered from COVID-19.

V and J are TRBV5-4 and TRBJ1-3; D unresolved. The CDR3 spans 12 residues. Germline CDR1 and CDR2: SGHNT and YYREEE (reference sequence). Trimming shortened V by 0 bases and J by 4 bases, and 2 bases separated the two germline ends. CDR3 DNA: TGTGCCAGCAGCTTGGCGGGAAACACCATATATTTT. Amino acid sequence: CASSLAGNTIYF.

The table lists this clone with a count of one. This chain uses TRBV27 with TRBJ2-1; possibly TRBD1 for D (6 bases). Trimming took off 2 bases at V and 10 bases at J, with 18 bases between the two ends. CDR1 is MNHEY, CDR2 SMNVEV, per germline (reference sequence). CDR3 length: 15 amino acids. CDR3 sequence reads: CASSLRRQVSQEQFF. CDR3 sequence (DNA): TGTGCCAGCAGTTTAAGGCGACAGGTATCGCAGGAGCAGTTCTTC.